These 6 T cell receptor beta chains originate from one sample sequenced in a study of cytomegalovirus exposure and HLA in healthy donors (dated by TCRdb to about 2017). The receptor library was made with the immunoSEQ multiplex PCR assay. For the multiplex PCR, a mixture combining 60 forward primers for TCR Vbeta segments and 13 reverse primers for TCR Jbeta segments was used. The table comes from immuneACCESS by way of TCRdb, which keeps in-frame sequences with V and J called. Part of the clones is missing from these tables; in studies checked, under half for an unresolved V gene and the rest for unknown reasons. Counted in this sample were roughly 190,000 clones; 87% of them appeared once. Of the sample, more than 1% falls within the top ten clones. Specimen: PBMCs. These receptors were obtained from a boy under 10 years old in good health and CMV-seronegative.

This clone was picked up one time. The CDR3 loop reads CASSSQGVKSGTGELFF. The CDR3 DNA sequence: TGTGCCAGCAGCTCACAGGGGGTTAAGTCGGGCACCGGGGAGCTGTTTTTT. The chain links TRBV7-2 to TRBJ2-2; 8 nucleotides match TRBD1. V lost 4 bases and J lost 4; bases outside the gene matches: 11. Germline V gene data show CDR1 as SGHTA and CDR2 as FQGNSA. This CDR3 has 17 residues. Filled out from reference TRBV7-2 and TRBJ2-2, the complete variable domain reads GAGVSQSPSNKVTEKGKDVELRCDPISGHTALYWYRQSLGQGLEFLIYFQGNSAPDKSGLPSDRFSAERTGGSVSTLTIQRTQQEDSAVYLCASSSQGVKSGTGELFFGEGSRLTVL.

A single count supports this clone. CDR3 residues: CASSRGTGDFPYNEQFF. CDR3 in DNA: TGTGCCAGTAGTAGGGGGACAGGGGATTTCCCCTACAATGAGCAGTTCTTC. The V gene is TRBV19, the J gene TRBJ2-1; 10 nucleotides match TRBD1. Germline V CDR1 and CDR2: LNHDA, SQIVND (reference sequence). V shed 4 bases and J 2 bases; nucleotides not matched to a gene: 8. The CDR3 is made up of 17 amino acids.

This clone was counted once. The rearrangement joins TRBV7-9 to TRBJ2-2, with D possibly matching TRBD1 (6 bases). The CDR3 extends over 14 amino acids. Trimming took off 4 bases at V and 7 bases at J, with 13 bases between the two ends. Germline V gene lookup returns CDR1 SEHNR and CDR2 FQNEAQ (reference sequence). CDR3 bases: TGTGCCAGCAGCTATGGGACAACCTACGGGGAGCTGTTTTTT. This encodes CASSYGTTYGELFF.

The CDR3 protein is CASATGGNQPQHF. The CDR3 DNA reads TGTGCCAGCGCGACAGGGGGCAATCAGCCCCAGCATTTT. The chain links TRBV27 to TRBJ1-5, with 8 bases identical to TRBD1. V dropped 8 bases and J dropped 2; count of bases not matched to a gene: 2. There are 13 residues in the CDR3. The V gene's germline CDR1 is MNHEY and CDR2 SMNVEV (reference sequence).

The gene calls are TRBV27 and TRBJ1-4; 8 positions match TRBD1. The germline V gene encodes CDR1 MNHEY and CDR2 SMNVEV (reference sequence). V gave up 3 bases and J gave up 7 bases; unmatched junction bases: 4. The CDR3 has 14 amino acids. The CDR3: CASSLSGTGEKLFF. The CDR3 nucleotides are TGTGCCAGCAGTTTGTCCGGGACAGGTGAAAAACTGTTTTTT.

The rearrangement joins TRBV30 to TRBJ2-5, with TRBD2 matching over 12 bases. V trimming: 7 bases; J trimming: 4 bases; junction bases outside the gene matches: 4. This CDR3 has 13 residues. CDR1 and CDR2 from the germline V gene are GTSNPN and SVGIG (reference sequence). The CDR3 DNA is TGTGCCTATGGGACTAGCGGGTCAGAGACCCAGTACTTC. Its protein is CAYGTSGSETQYF.